The TCR beta chain under discussion was sequenced for a study of early T cells in non-severe SARS-CoV-2 infection. The CDR3 sequence is 16 residues long. From germline, CDR1 is SGHDT and CDR2 YYEEEE. V lost 0 bases, J lost 6 bases, and 7 bases stayed unmatched. TCRdb used MiXCR to reprocess the 5' RACE reads, holding one entry per CDR3 protein. This sample yields some 100,000 distinct CDR3 sequences, of which about 14% are seen a single time; 0.5% to 0.75% belongs to the top ten. This clonotype was counted ten times or more. This chain uses TRBV5-6 with TRBJ1-2; TRBD1 aligns across 11 bases. The sequencing input was whole blood. This receptor was identified in an adult who was a healthcare worker with PCR-confirmed SARS-CoV-2 infection or an uninfected control (not recorded which). The CDR3, as DNA: TGTGCCAGCAGCTTGGTTAGTGGACAGGGGGCACATGGCTACACCTTC. It is translated as CASSLVSGQGAHGYTF. Complete variable domain (other parts from reference TRBV5-6 and TRBJ1-2): DAGVTQSPTHLIKTRGQQVTLRCSPKSGHDTVSWYQQALGQGPQFIFQYYEEEERQRGNFPDRFSGHQFPNYSSELNVNALLLGDSALYLCASSLVSGQGAHGYTFGSGTRLTVV.